This T cell receptor (beta chain) was recorded in a study of blood T cell repertoires in COVID-19. This CDR3 spans 15 amino acids. In its sample, this clone was seen once. As handled by the study authors: The authors estimated nucleated cell counts from reference gene primer amplification. The method was immunoSEQ multiplex PCR; TCRdb's version includes in-frame clones alone and lacks a portion of them. That table furnishes V, J and clone size, whereas the DNA furnished D and trimming. The sample includes about 92,000 clones, around 80% of them seen just once. The V gene is TRBV7-5, the J gene TRBJ2-7; TRBD2, the D gene given by the table, was not confirmed from the DNA. TRBV7-5 is designated a pseudogene. The receptor was isolated from a man aged 45-65 years who had recovered from COVID-19. Input material: peripheral blood. The CDR3 sequence is CARSLTSLATHEQYF. In DNA, the CDR3 is TGTGCCAGAAGCTTAACAAGCCTAGCGACTCACGAGCAGTACTTC.